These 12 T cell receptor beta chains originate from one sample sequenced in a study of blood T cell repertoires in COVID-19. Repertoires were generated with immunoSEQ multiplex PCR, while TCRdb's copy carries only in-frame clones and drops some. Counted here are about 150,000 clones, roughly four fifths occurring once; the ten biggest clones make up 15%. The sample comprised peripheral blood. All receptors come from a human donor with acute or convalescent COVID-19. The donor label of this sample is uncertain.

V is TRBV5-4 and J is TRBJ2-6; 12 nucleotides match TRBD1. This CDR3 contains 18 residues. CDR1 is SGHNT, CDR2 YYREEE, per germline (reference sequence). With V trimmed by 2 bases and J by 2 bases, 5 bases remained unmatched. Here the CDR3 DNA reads TGTGCCAGCAGCTTCGCCGGGACAGGGGGCGCTGGGGCCAACGTCCTGACTTTC. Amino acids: CASSFAGTGGAGANVLTF.

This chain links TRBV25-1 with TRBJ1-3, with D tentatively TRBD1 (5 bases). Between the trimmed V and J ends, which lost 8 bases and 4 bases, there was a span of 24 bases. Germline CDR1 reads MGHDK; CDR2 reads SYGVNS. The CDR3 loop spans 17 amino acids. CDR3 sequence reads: CASPRNPAGRRGNTIYF. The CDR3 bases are TGTGCCAGCCCCCGCAACCCCGCAGGGCGGAGAGGAAACACCATATATTTT.

Written as DNA, the CDR3 is TGCGCCAGCAGCCTTAGGGACAGGGGTACAGATACGCAGTATTTT. Amino acids: CASSLRDRGTDTQYF. The chain combines TRBV4-1 with TRBJ2-3; 10 positions agree with TRBD1. The V and J ends lost 4 bases and 3 bases, in that order; junction bases with no gene match: 4. Germline lookup yields CDR1 MGHRA and CDR2 YSYEKL. The CDR3 runs 15 residues.

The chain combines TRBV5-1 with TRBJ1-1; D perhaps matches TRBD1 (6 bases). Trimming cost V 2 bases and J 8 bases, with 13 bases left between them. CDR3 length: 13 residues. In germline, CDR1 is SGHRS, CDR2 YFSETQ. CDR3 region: CASSFSRGGEAFF. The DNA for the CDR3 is TGCGCCAGCAGCTTCTCCAGGGGCGGGGAAGCTTTCTTT. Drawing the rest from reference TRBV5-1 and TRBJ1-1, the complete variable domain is KAGVTQTPRYLIKTRGQQVTLSCSPISGHRSVSWYQQTPGQGLQFLFEYFSETQRNKGNFPGRFSGRQFSNSRSEMNVSTLELGDSALYLCASSFSRGGEAFFGQGTRLTVV.

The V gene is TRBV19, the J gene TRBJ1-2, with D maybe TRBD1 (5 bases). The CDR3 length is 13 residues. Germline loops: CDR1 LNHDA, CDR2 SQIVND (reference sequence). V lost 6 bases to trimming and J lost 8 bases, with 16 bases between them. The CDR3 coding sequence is TGTGCCAGTAGCGGACGCAGCCAGGGAGGCTACACCTTC. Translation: CASSGRSQGGYTF.

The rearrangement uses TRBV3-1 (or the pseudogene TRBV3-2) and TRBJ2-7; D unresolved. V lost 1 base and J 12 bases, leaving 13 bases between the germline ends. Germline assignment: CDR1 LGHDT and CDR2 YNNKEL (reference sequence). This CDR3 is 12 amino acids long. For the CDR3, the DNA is TGTGCCAGCAGCCAAGGAGGTCTTCGGTGGTACTTC. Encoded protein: CASSQGGLRWYF.

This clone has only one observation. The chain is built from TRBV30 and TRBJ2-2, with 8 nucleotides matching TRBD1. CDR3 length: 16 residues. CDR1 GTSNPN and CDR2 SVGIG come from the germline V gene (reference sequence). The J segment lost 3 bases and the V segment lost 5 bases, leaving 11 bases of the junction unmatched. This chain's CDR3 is CAWATGTGGDTGELFF. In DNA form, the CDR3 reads TGTGCCTGGGCCACCGGGACAGGTGGGGACACCGGGGAGCTGTTTTTT.

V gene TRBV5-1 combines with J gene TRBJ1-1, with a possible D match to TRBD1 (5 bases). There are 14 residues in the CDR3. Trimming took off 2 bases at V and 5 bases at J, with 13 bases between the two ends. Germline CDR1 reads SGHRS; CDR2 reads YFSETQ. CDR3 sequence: CASSLQDARTEAFF. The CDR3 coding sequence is TGCGCCAGCAGCTTACAGGACGCACGTACTGAAGCTTTCTTT.

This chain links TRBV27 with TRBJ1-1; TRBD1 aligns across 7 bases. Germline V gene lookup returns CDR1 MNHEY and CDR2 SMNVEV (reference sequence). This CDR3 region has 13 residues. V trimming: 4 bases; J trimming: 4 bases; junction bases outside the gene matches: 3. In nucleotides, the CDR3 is TGTGCCAGCAGTTGGCAGGGGGGCACTGAAGCTTTCTTT. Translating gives CASSWQGGTEAFF.

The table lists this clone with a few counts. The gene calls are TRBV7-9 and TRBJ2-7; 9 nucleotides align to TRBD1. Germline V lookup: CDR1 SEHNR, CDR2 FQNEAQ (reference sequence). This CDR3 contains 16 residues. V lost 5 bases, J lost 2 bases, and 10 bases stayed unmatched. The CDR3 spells CASSTPQRQGAYEQYF. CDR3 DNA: TGTGCCAGCAGCACGCCCCAGAGACAGGGGGCCTACGAGCAGTACTTC.

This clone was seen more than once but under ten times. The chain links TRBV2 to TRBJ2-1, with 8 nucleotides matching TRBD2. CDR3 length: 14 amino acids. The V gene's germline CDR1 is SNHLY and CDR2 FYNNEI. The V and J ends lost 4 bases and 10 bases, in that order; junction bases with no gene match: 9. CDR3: CASSGLAGRGEQFF. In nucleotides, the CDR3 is TGTGCCAGCAGTGGTTTAGCGGGGCGAGGGGAGCAGTTCTTC.

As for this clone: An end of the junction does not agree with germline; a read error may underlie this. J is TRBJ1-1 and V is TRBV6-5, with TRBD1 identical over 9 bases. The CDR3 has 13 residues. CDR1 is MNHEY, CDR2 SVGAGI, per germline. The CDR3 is CASSRDRGGEKLF. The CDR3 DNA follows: TGTGCCAGCAGTCGCGACAGGGGGGGAGAAAAACTCTTT.